This T cell receptor beta chain was sequenced for a study of shared T cell receptors in the human thymus. This clone was counted only a few times. TCRdb's copy holds only in-frame clones and misses some; the assay was immunoSEQ multiplex PCR. The sample shows 600,000 or so clones, 87% of them seen only once. The V end lost 6 bases, the J end lost 0 bases, and 18 bases lay between the germline ends. Germline CDR1 reads MDHEN; CDR2 reads SYDVKM. The CDR3 is made up of 16 amino acids. These records were also assigned to another study, of human thymus T cells. That work contributes: Resections obtained during corrective heart surgery supplied the thymus tissue. Thymic and blood repertoires appeared to display a bias in their usage of V and J genes.

The rearrangement links TRBV28 to TRBJ2-7, with D uncertain. Sequenced material: thymocytes. This TCR came from a boy under two years old with a congenital heart defect. The CDR3 loop reads CASSPLEPDSSYEQYF. CDR3 coding DNA: TGTGCCAGCAGCCCCTTGGAGCCGGATAGCTCCTACGAGCAGTACTTC.